Following are 26 T cell receptor beta chains from one sample sequenced in a study of CD8+ T cells in alopecia areata. RNA extraction was followed by reverse transcription into cDNA, which acted as the sequencing template. This table comes from immunoSEQ multiplex PCR, and its TCRdb copy is limited to in-frame clones, with some not included. The sample records 130,000 to 150,000 clones, more than 40% being singletons. The sequencing input was CD4+ T cells sorted from blood. The receptors derive from a human donor with alopecia areata.

As concerns this clone: The junction departs from the called germline gene at one end, perhaps through a read error. V is TRBV28 and J is TRBJ1-2; 7 nucleotides line up with TRBD1. Germline assignment: CDR1 MDHEN and CDR2 SYDVKM. The CDR3 spans 15 residues. The CDR3 here is CASSSRAGGNYGYTF. CDR3 nucleotide sequence: TGTGCCAGTAGTTCCCGGGCAGGGGGGAACTATGGCTACACCTTC.

This chain uses TRBV29-1 with TRBJ2-5; 11 positions agree with TRBD1. Germline trimming cut 5 bases from V and 5 bases from J; bases unmatched to any gene: 19. The length of the CDR3 is 18 residues. Germline CDR1 is SQVTM and CDR2 is ANQGSEA. The CDR3 loop reads CSVLRDRGASGGRETQYF. DNA for the CDR3: TGCAGCGTTTTACGGGACAGGGGGGCTAGCGGAGGAAGGGAGACCCAGTACTTC.

The chain carries TRBV27 and TRBJ2-2; D gene ambiguous. Germline V gene lookup returns CDR1 MNHEY and CDR2 SMNVEV (reference sequence). V was trimmed by 6 bases and J by 2 bases, leaving 4 bases between them. The CDR3 length is 12 residues. The CDR3 is CASSRNTGELFF. In DNA form, the CDR3 reads TGTGCCAGCAGCCGTAACACCGGGGAGCTGTTTTTT.

This clone has just a few counts. The rearrangement uses TRBV9 and TRBJ2-4; perhaps TRBD1 as D (6 bases). With 0 bases removed from V and 4 bases from J, the gap between germline ends came to 11 bases. CDR1 is SGDLS, CDR2 YYNGEE, per germline. This CDR3 is built from 15 residues. The CDR3 region is CASSVGGDRKNIQYF. The CDR3 DNA reads as TGTGCCAGCAGCGTAGGAGGAGACAGGAAAAACATTCAGTACTTC.

The rearrangement uses TRBV28 and TRBJ1-2, with TRBD1 identical over 9 bases. This CDR3 is built from 14 residues. V lost 7 bases and J lost 2; bases outside the gene matches: 5. Germline CDR1 reads MDHEN; CDR2 reads SYDVKM. The DNA of the CDR3 is TGTGCCAGCACCATCGGGACAGGGAACTATGGCTACACCTTC. This gives the protein CASTIGTGNYGYTF.

A remark on this clone: The sample carries other DNA sequences with the same CDR3. The chain is built from TRBV18 and TRBJ2-5; D not resolved. Germline CDR1 is KGHSH and CDR2 is LQKENI. Trimming took off 1 base at V and 3 bases at J, with 3 bases between the two ends. The CDR3 runs to 12 residues. CDR3 in amino acids: CASSPREETQYF. The DNA for the CDR3 is TGTGCCAGCTCACCACGGGAAGAGACCCAGTACTTC.

The chain combines TRBV29-1 with TRBJ2-1; 14 bases align to TRBD2. The V segment lost 6 bases and the J segment 6 bases; nucleotides outside the gene matches: 4. Germline V gene lookup returns CDR1 SQVTM and CDR2 ANQGSEA. The CDR3 runs 14 residues. The CDR3 sequence: CSVWTSGRFNEQFF. CDR3 nucleotides: TGCAGCGTCTGGACTAGCGGGAGGTTCAATGAGCAGTTCTTC.

The chain has TRBV2 and TRBJ2-1, with D perhaps given as TRBD1 or TRBD2 (5 bases each). Germline V CDR1 and CDR2: SNHLY, FYNNEI. V dropped 3 bases and J dropped 6 bases, with 18 bases sitting between them. The CDR3 consists of 16 residues. In DNA form, the CDR3 reads TGTGCCAGCAGTGATTCGGGGCAGGCCGCCCCCAATGAGCAGTTCTTC. Its translation is CASSDSGQAAPNEQFF.

Ten or more counts support this clone. The chain carries TRBV23-1 and TRBJ1-2, with a tentative D call TRBD1 (5 bases). TRBV23-1 is an ORF, and what it does is uncertain. Between the trimmed V and J ends, which lost 9 bases and 2 bases, there was a span of 10 bases. The CDR3 runs to 12 residues. In DNA form, the CDR3 reads TGCGCCAGATTACGGGACAACTATGGCTACACCTTC. This translates into CARLRDNYGYTF.

The CDR3 DNA sequence: TGTGCCTGGAGTGTACTGCGGGTGACATACTCTGGGGCCAACGTCCTGACTTTC. Protein: CAWSVLRVTYSGANVLTF. The genes are TRBV30 and TRBJ2-6, with D possibly TRBD2 on 5 matching bases. V was clipped by 0 bases and J by 0 bases, with 15 bases between them. Germline CDR1 reads GTSNPN; CDR2 reads SVGIG (reference sequence). This CDR3 has 18 residues.

This clone showed up just a few times. The V gene is TRBV29-1, the J gene TRBJ2-2; D perhaps matches TRBD2 (6 bases). V lost 4 bases and J 2 bases, leaving 11 bases between the germline ends. The germline V gene has CDR1 SQVTM and CDR2 ANQGSEA. This CDR3 is 14 amino acids long. The CDR3 region has the DNA TGCAGCGTTGTCAGGACTACAAACACCGGGGAGCTGTTTTTT. It specifies CSVVRTTNTGELFF.

This clone was observed a few times. The rearrangement uses TRBV27 and TRBJ2-1; D is unresolved. Germline-derived CDR1 and CDR2 are MNHEY and SMNVEV (reference sequence). Trimming cost V 10 bases and J 6 bases, with 10 bases left between them. CDR3 size: 11 residues. CDR3 in amino acids: CAIRRPNEQFF. Here the CDR3 DNA reads TGTGCCATACGGCGCCCCAATGAGCAGTTCTTC.

This clone showed up just once. The chain carries TRBV15 and TRBJ2-3; D gene unclear. The germline V gene has CDR1 LNHNV and CDR2 YYDKDF (reference sequence). Trimming left V 2 bases short and J 6 bases short, with 9 bases between. The CDR3 has 13 amino acids. The CDR3 DNA reads as TGTGCCACCAGCAGAAGCAGTGCGGATACGCAGTATTTT. The encoded protein is CATSRSSADTQYF.

This clone was seen more than once but under ten times. The CDR3 sequence is CASSLEGLYGYTF. CDR3 bases: TGTGCCAGCAGTTTAGAAGGCCTGTATGGCTACACCTTC. V usage is TRBV27 and J usage is TRBJ1-2; the D is unclear. There are 13 residues in the CDR3. V lost 2 bases and J 5 bases, leaving 9 bases between the germline ends. Looked up from germline, CDR1 is MNHEY and CDR2 is SMNVEV (reference sequence).

This clone occurred a few times. The chain links TRBV7-9 to TRBJ2-3, with D tentatively TRBD1 (6 bases). CDR1 and CDR2 from the germline V gene are SEHNR and FQNEAQ (reference sequence). The CDR3 spans 14 residues. V was cut by 3 bases and J by 0 bases, with 7 bases left in between. CDR3 region: CASSFGQSTDTQYF. DNA for the CDR3: TGTGCCAGCAGCTTCGGACAGAGCACAGATACGCAGTATTTT.

The CDR3 is CASSDFGLAGGRNEQFF. CDR3 coding DNA: TGCGCCAGCAGTGACTTTGGACTAGCGGGAGGGAGGAATGAGCAGTTCTTC. The chain has TRBV10-2 and TRBJ2-1; 15 nucleotides align to TRBD2. With V trimmed by 3 bases and J by 7 bases, 7 bases remained unmatched. Germline loops: CDR1 WSHSY, CDR2 SAAADI. CDR3 length: 17 amino acids.

CDR3 loop: CASSLVVDTQYF. CDR3 in DNA: TGCGCCAGCAGCTTGGTGGTAGATACGCAGTATTTT. The chain uses TRBV5-1 and TRBJ2-3; no reliable D call. The CDR3 totals 12 residues. V was shortened by 0 bases and J by 5 bases, with 4 bases between the two germline ends. The germline gives CDR1 SGHRS, CDR2 YFSETQ.

This chain connects TRBV27 to TRBJ1-1, with TRBD1 matching over 9 bases. In germline, CDR1 is MNHEY, CDR2 SMNVEV (reference sequence). This CDR3 has 12 amino acids. J lost 10 bases, V lost 6 bases, and 6 bases had no gene match. CDR3 DNA: TGTGCCAGCAGCTCGACAGGGGGAGCAGCTTTCTTT. Translated, it gives CASSSTGGAAFF.

V usage is TRBV5-1 and J usage is TRBJ2-2; 11 bases match TRBD2. Germline V gives CDR1 SGHRS, CDR2 YFSETQ. The CDR3 extends over 15 amino acids. Trimming took 3 bases from V and 3 from J; bases not matched to a gene: 1. CDR3 nucleotide sequence: TGCGCCAGCAGCTGGGGACTAGCGGACACCGGGGAGCTGTTTTTT. Translating it yields CASSWGLADTGELFF.

This chain links TRBV30 with TRBJ2-1; 7 positions match TRBD2. Germline CDR1 GTSNPN, CDR2 SVGIG (reference sequence). This CDR3 is 13 amino acids long. Germline trimming cut 4 bases from V and 4 bases from J; bases unmatched to any gene: 4. The CDR3 reads CAWTSGYYNEQFF. CDR3 bases: TGTGCCTGGACTAGCGGATATTACAATGAGCAGTTCTTC.

This sequence joins TRBV5-1 and TRBJ2-1; D is ambiguous. Trimming cost V 3 bases and J 9 bases, with 7 bases left between them. The CDR3 sequence is 11 residues long. The germline V gene has CDR1 SGHRS and CDR2 YFSETQ. The CDR3 loop is CASSSKVEQFF. The CDR3 bases are TGCGCCAGCAGCTCAAAGGTTGAGCAGTTCTTC.

This rearrangement joins TRBV7-3 to TRBJ2-2, with 12 bases aligning to TRBD2. The CDR3 totals 16 residues. CDR1 is SGHTA and CDR2 is FQGTGA in the germline V gene. After removal of 5 bases from V and 0 bases from J, the junction contained 1 base not matched to a gene. CDR3 bases: TGTGCCAGCAGCCTAGCGGGAGGGCCGAACACCGGGGAGCTGTTTTTT. This encodes CASSLAGGPNTGELFF. The full variable domain, its missing parts supplied by reference TRBV7-3 and TRBJ2-2, is GAGVSQTPSNKVTEKGKYVELRCDPISGHTALYWYRQSLGQGPEFLIYFQGTGAADDSGLPNDRFFAVRPEGSVSTLKIQRTERGDSAVYLCASSLAGGPNTGELFFGEGSRLTVL.

This clone was recorded only once. The chain employs TRBV25-1 and TRBJ2-7; D unresolved. The germline V gene encodes CDR1 MGHDK and CDR2 SYGVNS. The V end was cut by 7 bases, the J end by 3 bases, with 10 bases between. The CDR3 is 12 amino acids. The CDR3, as DNA: TGTGCCAGCACCTTCGACGGCTACGAGCAGTACTTC. It codes for CASTFDGYEQYF.

This clone was observed a handful of times. The CDR3 sequence is CASSPDSSYGYTF. The CDR3 region has the DNA TGTGCCAGCAGCCCAGACAGCAGCTATGGCTACACCTTC. The chain carries TRBV7-2 and TRBJ1-2; possibly TRBD1 for D (5 bases). Germline lookup yields CDR1 SGHTA and CDR2 FQGNSA. This CDR3 spans 13 amino acids. V was clipped by 5 bases and J by 4 bases, with 11 bases between them.

This chain links TRBV30 with TRBJ1-5; the D gene is possibly TRBD1 (5 bases). Trimming removed 1 base at V and 9 bases at J, with 13 bases between. CDR3 length equals 13 residues. Germline V gene sequence: CDR1 GTSNPN, CDR2 SVGIG (reference sequence). CDR3 bases: TGTGCCTGGAGTGGGACCATCCAGGGGCCCCAGCATTTT. Its translation: CAWSGTIQGPQHF.

The chain is built from TRBV6-5 and TRBJ1-1; the D gene is possibly TRBD1 (5 bases). The length of the CDR3 is 11 residues. Trimming stripped 9 bases from V and 11 bases from J, with 16 bases between. The V gene's germline CDR1 is MNHEY and CDR2 SVGAGI. The CDR3 DNA reads as TGTGCCAGTCACGACCCAGGGAAGGCTTTCTTT. Its translation: CASHDPGKAFF.